The clone carrying this T cell receptor beta chain was seen a handful of times. Time point specified: blood at routine non-recurrence follow-up after resection. The study sequenced unsorted whole RNA from tumor, nontumor lung or frozen PBMC. This entry is derived from a study of spatial heterogeneity in lung cancer. Germline V gene lookup returns CDR1 MGHDK and CDR2 SYGVNS. Trimming took off 3 bases at V and 2 bases at J, with 14 bases between the two ends. The CDR3 spans 15 residues. TCRdb reprocessed the 5' RACE reads via MiXCR and lists one record per CDR3 protein. The sample shows some 120,000 distinct CDR3 sequences, less than 15% of them seen only once.

This TCR was recovered from a male donor with early-stage non-small cell lung cancer. The sample was PBMCs, taken at follow-up. J is TRBJ2-7 and V is TRBV25-1, with D possibly matching TRBD1 (5 bases). The CDR3 DNA follows: TGTGCCAGCAGTGACAGGGCGTATTCTGCCTACGAGCAGTACTTC. Translated, it gives CASSDRAYSAYEQYF.